A single T cell receptor (beta chain) is shown here with its context. Its antigen remains unidentified. These data belong to a study of Ad26.COV2.S vaccination and SARS-CoV-2 variants. Background on the study: Doses of Ad26.COV2.S were injected into muscle once or twice, 56 days apart.

Treatment defined: 15 to 20 received Ad26.COV2.S at low or high dose, single or two shots; about 5 received placebo; per-sample allocation not given. Day 63 after the first injection of vaccine or placebo was the sampling time. Study outcomes and limitations: Post-vaccination breadth of spike-specific CD8+ and CD4+ T cell responses was reportedly substantial. The analyses of TCR breadth and depth may have understated the size of total T cell responses.

Germline V gene sequence: CDR1 MNHEY, CDR2 SMNVEV (reference sequence). The CDR3 loop spans 11 amino acids. The V end was cut by 6 bases, the J end by 8 bases, with 8 bases between. The table came from immunoSEQ multiplex PCR; TCRdb's copy has only in-frame clones and leaves some out. This table holds 440,000 or so clones, roughly 90% found once. The sequence came from a person between 18 and 60 years old who received the Ad26.COV2.S COVID-19 vaccine or a placebo. Sequenced here: peripheral blood, sampled in a trial of Ad26.COV2.S vaccine versus placebo. The V call is TRBV27, the J call TRBJ2-1, with a weak D call TRBD1 (5 bases). CDR3 nucleotide sequence: TGTGCCAGCAGGGGGCATCATGAGCAGTTCTTC. This sequence encodes CASRGHHEQFF.